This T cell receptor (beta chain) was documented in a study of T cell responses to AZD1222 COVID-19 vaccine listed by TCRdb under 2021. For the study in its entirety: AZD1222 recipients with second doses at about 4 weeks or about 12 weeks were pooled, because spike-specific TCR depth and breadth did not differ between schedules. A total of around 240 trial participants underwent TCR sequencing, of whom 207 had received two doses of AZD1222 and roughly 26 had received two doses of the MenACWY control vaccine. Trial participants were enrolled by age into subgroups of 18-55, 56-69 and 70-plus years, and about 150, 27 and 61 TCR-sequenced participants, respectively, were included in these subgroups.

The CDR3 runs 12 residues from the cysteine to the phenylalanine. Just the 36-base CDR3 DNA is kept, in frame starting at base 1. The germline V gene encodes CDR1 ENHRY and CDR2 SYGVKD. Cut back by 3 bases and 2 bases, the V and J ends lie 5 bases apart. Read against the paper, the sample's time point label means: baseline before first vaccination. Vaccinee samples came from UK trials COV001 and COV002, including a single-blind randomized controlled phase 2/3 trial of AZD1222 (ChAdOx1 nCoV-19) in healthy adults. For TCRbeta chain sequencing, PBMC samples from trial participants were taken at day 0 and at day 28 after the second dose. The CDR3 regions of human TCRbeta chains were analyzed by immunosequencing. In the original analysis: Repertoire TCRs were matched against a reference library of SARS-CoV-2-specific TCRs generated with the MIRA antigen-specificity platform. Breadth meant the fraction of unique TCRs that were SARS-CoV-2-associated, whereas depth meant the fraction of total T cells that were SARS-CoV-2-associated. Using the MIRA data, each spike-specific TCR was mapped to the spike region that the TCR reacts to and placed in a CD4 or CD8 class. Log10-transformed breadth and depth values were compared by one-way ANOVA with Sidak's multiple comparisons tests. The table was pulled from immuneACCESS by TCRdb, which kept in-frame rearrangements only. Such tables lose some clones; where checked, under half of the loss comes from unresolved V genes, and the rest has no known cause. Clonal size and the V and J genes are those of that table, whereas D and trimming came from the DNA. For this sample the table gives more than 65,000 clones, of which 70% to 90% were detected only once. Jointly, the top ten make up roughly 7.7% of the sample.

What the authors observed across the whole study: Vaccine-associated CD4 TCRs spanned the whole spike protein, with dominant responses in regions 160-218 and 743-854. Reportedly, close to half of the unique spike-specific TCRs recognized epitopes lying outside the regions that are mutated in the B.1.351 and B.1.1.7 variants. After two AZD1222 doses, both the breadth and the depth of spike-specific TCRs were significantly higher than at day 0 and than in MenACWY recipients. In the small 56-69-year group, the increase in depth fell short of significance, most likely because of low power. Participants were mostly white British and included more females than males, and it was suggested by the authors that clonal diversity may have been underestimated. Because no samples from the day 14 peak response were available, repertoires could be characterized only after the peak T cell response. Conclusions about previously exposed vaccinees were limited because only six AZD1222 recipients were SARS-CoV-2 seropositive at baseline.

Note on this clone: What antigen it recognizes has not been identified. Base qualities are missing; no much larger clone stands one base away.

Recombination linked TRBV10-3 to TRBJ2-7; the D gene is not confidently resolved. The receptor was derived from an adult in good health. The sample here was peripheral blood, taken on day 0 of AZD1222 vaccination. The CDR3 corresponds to CAISDLAYEQYF. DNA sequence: TGTGCCATCAGTGATCTAGCCTACGAGCAGTACTTC.